Shown below are 10 T cell receptor beta chains from a single sample sequenced in a study of shared clonotypes between healthy human individuals. This table comes from immunoSEQ multiplex PCR, and its TCRdb copy is limited to in-frame clones, with some not included. This sample has 400,000 to 600,000 clones; around 79% occur once, and the top ten carry less than 15%. Sequenced material: PBMCs. The receptors stem from a woman in her thirties or forties in good health. Some clones in this sample may be carry-over from other donors' samples.

This clone has a handful of counts. CDR3 bases: TGCGCCAGCAGCTTAGAGACTAGAAGGTGGAACACAGATACGCAGTATTTT. Protein: CASSLETRRWNTDTQYF. The V gene is TRBV5-1, the J gene TRBJ2-3, with D tentatively TRBD2 (6 bases). In germline, CDR1 is SGHRS, CDR2 YFSETQ. V was pared by 2 bases and J by 2 bases, with 18 bases between. CDR3 length equals 17 residues.

V gene TRBV4-1 combines with J gene TRBJ1-6; D unresolved. Germline values: CDR1 MGHRA, CDR2 YSYEKL. The V end was cut by 1 base, the J end by 8 bases, with 18 bases between. The CDR3 has 17 amino acids. The CDR3 sequence: CASSQGRLGSGYSPLHF. The CDR3 DNA sequence: TGCGCCAGCAGCCAAGGCCGACTCGGTTCGGGGTATTCACCCCTCCACTTT.

This chain links TRBV7-8 with TRBJ2-7, with D possibly TRBD1 on 7 matching bases. CDR1 is SGHVS, CDR2 FQNEAQ, per germline. The CDR3 is made up of 16 amino acids. V lost 5 bases and J lost 3, with 20 bases in between. CDR3 nucleotides: TGTGCCAGCAGCGCCGACCCTAGCGCAGGGGGCTACGAGCAGTACTTC. Its translation: CASSADPSAGGYEQYF. The full variable domain, its missing parts supplied by reference TRBV7-8 and TRBJ2-7, is GAGVSQSPRYKVAKRGQDVALRCDPISGHVSLFWYQQALGQGPEFLTYFQNEAQLDKSGLPSDRFFAERPEGSVSTLKIQRTQQEDSAVYLCASSADPSAGGYEQYFGPGTRLTVT.

The CDR3 reads CASSFGGNRNTEAFF. The CDR3 coding sequence is TGTGCCAGCAGCTTCGGGGGGAATAGGAACACTGAAGCTTTCTTT. V gene TRBV7-2 combines with J gene TRBJ1-1, with a possible D match to TRBD1 (5 bases). V was trimmed by 3 bases and J by 1 base, leaving 12 bases between them. The CDR3 extends over 15 amino acids. Germline V gene sequence: CDR1 SGHTA, CDR2 FQGNSA.

The gene calls are TRBV6-5 and TRBJ2-1; 11 bases map to TRBD1. CDR1 and CDR2 (germline): MNHEY, SVGAGI. Trimming cost V 4 bases and J 8 bases; bases outside gene matches: 7. This CDR3 contains 15 residues. CDR3 sequence reads: CASSSGQGAWHEQFF. CDR3 bases: TGTGCCAGCAGTTCTGGACAGGGGGCTTGGCATGAGCAGTTCTTC.

J is TRBJ2-7 and V is TRBV11-2, with D maybe TRBD2 (6 bases). CDR3 length: 12 amino acids. In germline, CDR1 is SGHAT, CDR2 FQNNGV. The ends were cut back, 6 bases at V and 5 bases at J, with 11 bases in the middle. CDR3 residues: CASRRGGNEQYF. The CDR3 DNA follows: TGTGCCAGCAGACGGGGCGGGAACGAGCAGTACTTC.

The rearrangement uses TRBV7-8 and TRBJ2-2, with TRBD2 identical over 11 bases. Germline-derived CDR1 and CDR2 are SGHVS and FQNEAQ. This CDR3 is built from 16 residues. V trimming: 5 bases; J trimming: 4 bases; junction bases outside the gene matches: 6. CDR3 DNA: TGTGCCAGCAGCGAACTAGCGGGAGTAGTCACCGGGGAGCTGTTTTTT. Translation gives CASSELAGVVTGELFF.

The rearrangement links TRBV6-6 to TRBJ2-5; TRBD1 matches 8 bases. Germline CDR1 and CDR2: MNHNY and SVGAGI (reference sequence). This CDR3 has 16 residues. The V segment lost 4 bases and the J segment 2 bases; nucleotides outside the gene matches: 9. The CDR3 DNA reads TGTGCCAGCAGTTCCCCCACAGGGGGTCCTCAAGAGACCCAGTACTTC. Translating it yields CASSSPTGGPQETQYF.

The CDR3, as DNA: TGTGCCAGCAGCTTGCTAGCGGGACCCTACGAGCAGTACTTC. It codes for CASSLLAGPYEQYF. This chain joins TRBV11-2 and TRBJ2-7; 9 bases line up with TRBD2. CDR3 length equals 14 residues. Losses at the gene ends were 3 bases for V and 2 bases for J; bases not matched to a gene: 2. CDR1 SGHAT and CDR2 FQNNGV come from the germline V gene.

V is TRBV21-1 and J is TRBJ1-1. TRBV21-1 is tagged as a pseudogene. CDR3 length: 16 residues. The CDR3 region is CARASSGGGSGTEAFF. The CDR3 DNA follows: TGTGCCAGAGCAAGCTCGGGGGGCGGGTCGGGCACTGAAGCTTTCTTT.